A single sample gave rise to the 16 T cell receptor beta chains below, sequenced in a study of identical twins. One entry per CDR3 protein results from TCRdb running MiXCR on the 5' RACE reads. The sample lists more than 600,000 distinct CDR3 sequences, around a sixth seen once, with approximately 14% in the top ten. The same sample was also used in a study of T cells expressing NK-cell markers.

The sequenced sample was PBMCs. These receptors were taken from a woman under 30 in good health.

The table lists this clonotype with a few counts. The gene calls are TRBV19 and TRBJ1-2; 8 positions match TRBD1. With 4 bases clipped from V and 8 bases from J, the junction kept 9 bases outside the gene matches. From germline, CDR1 is LNHDA and CDR2 SQIVND (reference sequence). The CDR3 length is 14 residues. CDR3: CASSNAGGEVGYTF. CDR3 in DNA: TGTGCCAGTAGTAATGCAGGGGGCGAGGTCGGCTACACCTTC.

V is TRBV20-1 and J is TRBJ2-3; D gene uncertain. Germline loops: CDR1 DFQATT, CDR2 SNEGSKA (reference sequence). The germline V and J ends were trimmed by 3 bases and 6 bases, with 7 bases remaining between them. The CDR3 length is 11 residues. Here the CDR3 reads CSASPVDTQYF. The CDR3 DNA sequence: TGCAGTGCTAGCCCAGTGGATACGCAGTATTTT.

This clonotype was counted between two and nine times. This chain uses TRBV15 with TRBJ2-2; D is perhaps TRBD2 (6 bases). Between the trimmed V and J ends, which lost 5 bases and 5 bases, there was a span of 9 bases. Germline values: CDR1 LNHNV, CDR2 YYDKDF (reference sequence). This CDR3 spans 13 amino acids. CDR3 in amino acids: CATSLGSTGELFF. DNA of the CDR3: TGTGCCACCAGCCTCGGGAGTACCGGGGAGCTGTTTTTT. The entire variable domain, with the rest obtained from reference TRBV15 and TRBJ2-2, is as follows: DAMVIQNPRYQVTQFGKPVTLSCSQTLNHNVMYWYQQKSSQAPKLLFHYYDKDFNNEADTPDNFQSRRPNTSFCFLDIRSPGLGDTAMYLCATSLGSTGELFFGEGSRLTVL.

This clonotype turned up a few times. This chain connects TRBV4-3 to TRBJ2-2; perhaps TRBD1 as D (6 bases). Looked up from germline, CDR1 is LGHNA and CDR2 is YSLEER. Trimming stripped 2 bases from V and 3 bases from J, with 10 bases between. The CDR3 totals 15 residues. The CDR3 spells CASSQSPGDTGELFF. In DNA form, the CDR3 reads TGCGCCAGCAGCCAATCCCCAGGGGACACCGGGGAGCTGTTTTTT.

This clonotype appeared a single time. The chain links TRBV27 to TRBJ2-1; D unresolved. The CDR3 is made up of 13 amino acids. V was shortened by 3 bases and J by 6 bases, with 9 bases between the two germline ends. Germline V gene lookup returns CDR1 MNHEY and CDR2 SMNVEV (reference sequence). This chain's CDR3 is CASSFRPTNEQFF. The CDR3 coding sequence is TGTGCCAGCAGTTTTAGGCCTACCAATGAGCAGTTCTTC.

The rearrangement uses TRBV4-2 and TRBJ2-7; D call uncertain. The CDR3 loop spans 14 amino acids. Germline CDR1 is LGHNA and CDR2 is YNFKEQ. The germline V and J ends were trimmed by 0 bases and 3 bases, with 9 bases remaining between them. This CDR3 reads CASSQDGQNYEQYF. In nucleotides, the CDR3 is TGTGCCAGCAGCCAAGATGGCCAGAACTACGAGCAGTACTTC.

This clonotype was observed at least ten times. The chain links TRBV25-1 to TRBJ2-7; TRBD2 might be the D (6 bases). The CDR3 has 14 amino acids. The V end lost 4 bases, the J end lost 2 bases, and 12 bases lay between the germline ends. Germline CDR1 and CDR2: MGHDK and SYGVNS. The CDR3 sequence is CASSVSGGTYEQYF. In DNA form, the CDR3 reads TGTGCCAGCAGTGTCTCCGGGGGAACCTACGAGCAGTACTTC.

The chain has TRBV15 and TRBJ2-5; 7 nucleotides agree with TRBD1. CDR1 is LNHNV, CDR2 YYDKDF, per germline (reference sequence). V shed 0 bases and J 5 bases; nucleotides not matched to a gene: 9. This CDR3 contains 16 residues. The DNA for the CDR3 is TGTGCCACCAGCAGAGATGTGACAGGGACAGCCGAGACCCAGTACTTC. This encodes CATSRDVTGTAETQYF.

This clonotype showed up many times. This chain links TRBV7-9 with TRBJ2-7; 7 bases agree with TRBD2. Germline V lookup: CDR1 SEHNR, CDR2 FQNEAQ (reference sequence). With V trimmed by 5 bases and J by 0 bases, 4 bases remained unmatched. This CDR3 contains 14 residues. The CDR3 here is CASSLGGGSYEQYF. The CDR3 DNA sequence: TGTGCCAGCAGCCTCGGCGGGGGCTCCTACGAGCAGTACTTC.

The genes are TRBV2 and TRBJ2-7; TRBD2 might be the D (5 bases). Germline loops: CDR1 SNHLY, CDR2 FYNNEI. The CDR3 covers 12 residues. Trimming took 11 bases from V and 5 from J, leaving 16 bases between them. CDR3: CASRVRYDEQYF. The DNA of the CDR3 is TGTGCCTCGAGGGTCAGATACGACGAGCAGTACTTC.

This chain uses TRBV9 with TRBJ2-7, with D perhaps TRBD1 (7 bases). The CDR3 sequence is 17 residues long. The V end was cut by 4 bases, the J end by 3 bases, with 23 bases between. Per germline, CDR1 SGDLS and CDR2 YYNGEE. The CDR3 spells CASSRGLGTPRVYEQYF. The CDR3 DNA follows: TGTGCCAGCAGCAGGGGGCTTGGGACTCCCCGGGTCTACGAGCAGTACTTC.

The genes are TRBV12-3 or TRBV12-4 and TRBJ2-7; D is unresolved. This CDR3 region has 12 residues. Trimming took off 5 bases at V and 5 bases at J, with 10 bases between the two ends. The CDR3 sequence is CASSPRRNEQYF. The DNA for the CDR3 is TGTGCCAGCAGTCCCCGGCGGAACGAGCAGTACTTC.

This clonotype was picked up a small number of times. V usage is TRBV20-1 and J usage is TRBJ2-6; 9 positions agree with TRBD1. The CDR3 totals 18 residues. Trimming cost V 5 bases and J 0 bases; bases outside gene matches: 11. Germline loops: CDR1 DFQATT, CDR2 SNEGSKA (reference sequence). The CDR3 sequence is CSAVFAGTGSSGANVLTF. DNA of the CDR3: TGCAGTGCTGTTTTTGCCGGGACAGGGTCCTCTGGGGCCAACGTCCTGACTTTC.

The gene calls are TRBV29-1 and TRBJ2-2, with D perhaps matching TRBD2 (5 bases). Germline CDR1 SQVTM, CDR2 ANQGSEA. V was shortened by 8 bases and J by 4 bases, with 11 bases between the two germline ends. The CDR3 contains 12 residues. CDR3 region: CSSQRATGELFF. CDR3 sequence (DNA): TGCAGCTCTCAGAGGGCCACCGGGGAGCTGTTTTTT.

The chain has TRBV5-6 and TRBJ2-1; D not certain. V lost 0 bases and J 7 bases, leaving 11 bases between the germline ends. Germline V gene lookup returns CDR1 SGHDT and CDR2 YYEEEE. This CDR3 spans 14 amino acids. The CDR3 loop is CASSLALTENEQFF. For the CDR3, the DNA is TGTGCCAGCAGCTTGGCCCTAACGGAGAATGAGCAGTTCTTC.

This clonotype was counted between two and nine times. This chain uses TRBV27 with TRBJ2-5; tentatively, D is TRBD2 (5 bases). Looked up from germline, CDR1 is MNHEY and CDR2 is SMNVEV (reference sequence). V lost 4 bases and J 3 bases, leaving 9 bases between the germline ends. The CDR3 sequence is 13 residues long. The CDR3 loop is CASSWTVEETQYF. The CDR3 DNA reads as TGTGCCAGCAGTTGGACTGTAGAAGAGACCCAGTACTTC.